What follows are 2 T cell receptor beta chains derived from one specimen sequenced in a study of cytomegalovirus exposure and HLA in healthy donors (dated by TCRdb to the late 2010s). Library generation was performed with the immunoSEQ multiplex PCR assay. A mixture of 60 forward primers for TCR Vbeta segments and 13 reverse primers for TCR Jbeta segments was used in the multiplex PCR. In TCRdb, the immuneACCESS table is reduced to in-frame sequences with V and J assigned. These tables do not hold every clone; where another copy was compared, an unresolved V gene accounts for under half, and the others remain unexplained. The sample has about 140,000 clones on record, 82% of them singletons. The top ten clonotypes cover roughly 1.4% of the sample. Sequenced material: PBMCs. These receptors were obtained from a man under 40 in good health and CMV-seropositive.

The chain recombines TRBV5-6 with TRBJ2-5; the D is unclear. This CDR3 region has 13 residues. V lost 0 bases to trimming and J lost 3 bases, with 6 bases between them. Germline assignment: CDR1 SGHDT and CDR2 YYEEEE. CDR3: CASSLALEETQYF. The CDR3 region has the DNA TGTGCCAGCAGCTTGGCTCTAGAAGAGACCCAGTACTTC.

This chain connects TRBV28 to TRBJ1-4; D is perhaps TRBD1 (5 bases). V lost 4 bases, J lost 1 base, and 10 bases lay in between. This CDR3 has 15 residues. Looked up from germline, CDR1 is MDHEN and CDR2 is SYDVKM. CDR3 residues: CASSSPQGTNEKLFF. CDR3 nucleotides: TGTGCCAGCAGTTCACCCCAGGGAACTAATGAAAAACTGTTTTTT.